Listed here are 30 T cell receptor beta chains from one sample, sequenced in a study of T cell changes during pregnancy in multiple sclerosis. Libraries were prepared by immunoSEQ multiplex PCR; TCRdb keeps only in-frame clonotypes and omits some of them. The sample records more than 45,000 clones, about 92% being singletons. The specimen was CD4+ T cells from peripheral blood mononuclear cells, collected after pregnancy. The source of these receptors is a female donor with multiple sclerosis, enrolled in a pregnancy study.

The rearrangement uses TRBV5-5 and TRBJ2-7, with 9 bases identical to TRBD1. The CDR3 consists of 15 residues. Per germline, CDR1 SGHKS and CDR2 YYEKEE (reference sequence). Germline trimming cut 1 base from V and 5 bases from J; bases unmatched to any gene: 7. As DNA, the CDR3 is TGTGCCAGCAGCTTGACTGGGGACAGGGCGGACGAGCAGTACTTC. It yields the protein CASSLTGDRADEQYF.

The chain carries TRBV5-4 and TRBJ2-5; 8 nucleotides align to TRBD1. CDR1 is SGHNT, CDR2 YYREEE, per germline (reference sequence). The CDR3 totals 13 residues. With V trimmed by 5 bases and J by 5 bases, 5 bases remained unmatched. The CDR3 nucleotides are TGTGCCAGCAGAACGACAGGGGTTGAGACCCAGTACTTC. This gives the protein CASRTTGVETQYF.

This rearrangement joins TRBV19 to TRBJ2-5, with 9 positions matching TRBD1. CDR3 length: 13 residues. CDR1 is LNHDA, CDR2 SQIVND, per germline (reference sequence). With 1 base clipped from V and 7 bases from J, the junction kept 1 base outside the gene matches. The CDR3 protein is CASSIGQGGTQYF. CDR3 bases: TGTGCCAGTAGTATAGGACAGGGGGGGACCCAGTACTTC.

The V call is TRBV11-2, the J call TRBJ2-1, with D unresolved. The CDR3 runs to 12 residues. V was pared by 0 bases and J by 14 bases, with 11 bases between. Germline CDR1 and CDR2: SGHAT and FQNNGV. The CDR3 DNA is TGTGCCAGCAGCTTAGAGCTATTATCGGAGTTCTTC. Its protein is CASSLELLSEFF.

This clone has more than one count but fewer than ten. The rearrangement links TRBV11-1 to TRBJ2-1; 7 bases are a match to TRBD1. The CDR3 length is 13 residues. Trimming removed 4 bases from V and 6 bases from J; junction bases left unmatched: 3. Looked up from germline, CDR1 is SGHAT and CDR2 is FQDESV (reference sequence). The CDR3 nucleotides read TGTGCCAGCAGCTGGGGACAGCTCAATGAGCAGTTCTTC. Its protein is CASSWGQLNEQFF.

The chain links TRBV19 to TRBJ2-5; the match to TRBD1 covers 10 bases. Germline V lookup: CDR1 LNHDA, CDR2 SQIVND (reference sequence). CDR3 length: 14 residues. J gave up 4 bases and V 6 bases, and 5 bases lay outside the gene matches. CDR3 protein: CASRTTGGGETQYF. Here the CDR3 DNA reads TGTGCCAGTAGGACGACAGGGGGCGGAGAGACCCAGTACTTC.

Only one count was recorded for this clone. The chain has TRBV7-2 and TRBJ2-5; the D gene is possibly TRBD2 (5 bases). Germline CDR1 is SGHTA and CDR2 is FQGNSA. CDR3 size: 13 residues. Deletions cut 6 bases from V and 5 bases from J, with 13 bases between. The CDR3 region has the DNA TGTGCCAGCAGGCACGTCGGGGTGGAGACCCAGTACTTC. It specifies CASRHVGVETQYF.

This clone was detected only once. The gene calls are TRBV28 and TRBJ2-3; 8 bases line up with TRBD2. Trimming took 2 bases from V and 0 from J; bases not matched to a gene: 1. There are 15 residues in the CDR3. Germline CDR1 and CDR2: MDHEN and SYDVKM. In nucleotides, the CDR3 is TGTGCCAGCAGTTTAACGGGAGGGAGCACAGATACGCAGTATTTT. It codes for CASSLTGGSTDTQYF.

This clone was seen a handful of times. The chain links TRBV2 to TRBJ1-5; D is possibly TRBD1 (5 bases). The CDR3 is made up of 15 amino acids. Looked up from germline, CDR1 is SNHLY and CDR2 is FYNNEI. Deletions cut 4 bases from V and 2 bases from J, with 12 bases between. Here the CDR3 reads CASSGRREGNQPQHF. Written as DNA, the CDR3 is TGTGCCAGCAGTGGCCGCAGGGAGGGCAATCAGCCCCAGCATTTT. Drawing the rest from reference TRBV2 and TRBJ1-5, the complete variable domain is EPEVTQTPSHQVTQMGQEVILRCVPISNHLYFYWYRQILGQKVEFLVSFYNNEISEKSEIFDDQFSVERPDGSNFTLKIRSTKLEDSAMYFCASSGRREGNQPQHFGDGTRLSIL.

The chain combines TRBV28 with TRBJ1-3, with TRBD1 matching 9 bases. Germline V gene data show CDR1 as MDHEN and CDR2 as SYDVKM. Unmatched junction bases numbered 3, after V lost 6 bases and J lost 3 bases. This CDR3 spans 14 amino acids. Here the CDR3 reads CASRGDRVGNTIYF. As DNA, the CDR3 is TGTGCCAGCAGGGGGGACAGGGTTGGAAACACCATATATTTT.

J is TRBJ1-2 and V is TRBV6-6, with D perhaps matching TRBD1 (6 bases). There are 13 residues in the CDR3. V was trimmed by 6 bases and J by 2 bases, leaving 10 bases between them. Germline lookup yields CDR1 MNHNY and CDR2 SVGAGI (reference sequence). CDR3 amino acids: CASSGTINYGYTF. The CDR3, as DNA: TGTGCCAGCAGCGGGACAATCAACTATGGCTACACCTTC.

For the CDR3, the DNA is TGTGCCAGCAGCCCTTTTGCCGGCCAAGAGACCCAGTACTTC. Protein: CASSPFAGQETQYF. This chain uses TRBV7-2 with TRBJ2-5; D remains unclear. Germline lookup yields CDR1 SGHTA and CDR2 FQGNSA. This CDR3 contains 14 residues. The V gene lost 5 bases and the J gene lost 1 base, with 11 bases spanning the gap.

The chain links TRBV27 to TRBJ1-2; D may be TRBD1 (6 bases). Germline CDR1 reads MNHEY; CDR2 reads SMNVEV (reference sequence). The CDR3 spans 15 residues. V gave up 1 base and J gave up 6 bases, with 15 bases separating them. The CDR3: CASSLLGGAHNGYTF. DNA of the CDR3: TGTGCCAGCAGTTTATTGGGGGGGGCGCACAATGGCTACACCTTC.

This sequence joins TRBV7-6 and TRBJ2-5; TRBD1 agrees at 7 bases. The CDR3 length is 14 residues. Germline V lookup: CDR1 SGHVS, CDR2 FNYEAQ. Trimming removed 5 bases from V and 5 bases from J; junction bases left unmatched: 8. The CDR3 region has the DNA TGTGCCAGCAGCCTACGACAGGGTCGTGAGACCCAGTACTTC. It yields the protein CASSLRQGRETQYF.

V usage is TRBV18 and J usage is TRBJ2-1; no reliable D call. This CDR3 contains 14 residues. V was trimmed by 2 bases and J by 7 bases, leaving 12 bases between them. Germline V gene data show CDR1 as KGHSH and CDR2 as LQKENI. The CDR3 protein is CASSPYDGSNEQFF. The CDR3 bases are TGTGCCAGCTCACCATATGACGGGTCTAATGAGCAGTTCTTC.

The genes are TRBV7-8 and TRBJ2-3, with a possible D match to TRBD2 (5 bases). Germline V gives CDR1 SGHVS, CDR2 FQNEAQ. Trimming removed 4 bases from V and 2 bases from J, with 13 bases in between. The CDR3 is 15 amino acids. CDR3 loop: CASSWGSGITDTQYF. Written as DNA, the CDR3 is TGTGCCAGCAGCTGGGGATCCGGGATCACAGATACGCAGTATTTT.

CDR3 nucleotides: TGTGCCAGCAGCTTATTTCTCGGACTAGCCCTACAGAACACCGGGGAGCTGTTTTTT. Encoded protein: CASSLFLGLALQNTGELFF. The V gene is TRBV11-2, the J gene TRBJ2-2, with 8 bases lining up with TRBD2. The V gene's germline CDR1 is SGHAT and CDR2 FQNNGV. The J segment lost 1 base and the V segment lost 2 bases, leaving 12 bases of the junction unmatched. This CDR3 has 19 residues.

This chain links TRBV9 with TRBJ2-1; D unresolved. CDR3 size: 17 residues. Trimming left V 0 bases short and J 1 base short, with 14 bases between. Germline V gene sequence: CDR1 SGDLS, CDR2 YYNGEE. CDR3 DNA: TGTGCCAGCAGCGTAGCAGGCGACCGTATGTCCTACAATGAGCAGTTCTTC. It codes for CASSVAGDRMSYNEQFF. Together with reference TRBV9 and TRBJ2-1, the CDR3 gives the full variable domain: DSGVTQTPKHLITATGQRVTLRCSPRSGDLSVYWYQQSLDQGLQFLIQYYNGEERAKGNILERFSAQQFPDLHSELNLSSLELGDSALYFCASSVAGDRMSYNEQFFGPGTRLTVL.

The genes are TRBV4-3 and TRBJ2-5, with 9 positions matching TRBD2. V was pared by 0 bases and J by 4 bases, with 0 bases of the junction left unmatched. Germline assignment: CDR1 LGHNA and CDR2 YSLEER. This CDR3 region has 14 residues. CDR3 loop: CASSQDSGRETQYF. Here the CDR3 DNA reads TGCGCCAGCAGCCAAGATAGCGGGAGAGAGACCCAGTACTTC.

This clone was seen only a few times. This sequence joins TRBV5-1 and TRBJ1-1; D is perhaps TRBD1 (5 bases). The CDR3 spans 14 residues. Trimming stripped 3 bases from V and 4 bases from J, with 13 bases between. Germline V gene sequence: CDR1 SGHRS, CDR2 YFSETQ. The CDR3 loop reads CASSWRGGGTEAFF. The DNA of the CDR3 is TGCGCCAGCAGCTGGAGGGGTGGAGGCACTGAAGCTTTCTTT.

The J gene is TRBJ2-5, the V gene TRBV23-1; tentative D call: TRBD2 (5 bases). TRBV23-1 is an ORF, with its function uncertain. There are 19 residues in the CDR3. Deletions cut 2 bases from V and 5 bases from J, with 27 bases between. CDR3 sequence: CASSQPGRTRHLIPETQYF. The DNA of the CDR3 is TGCGCCAGCAGTCAACCTGGCCGAACTAGGCACCTCATCCCGGAGACCCAGTACTTC.

The chain links TRBV7-2 to TRBJ2-2; D is possibly TRBD2 (5 bases). Trimming stripped 2 bases from V and 2 bases from J, with 15 bases between. CDR3 size: 17 residues. CDR1 is SGHTA and CDR2 is FQGNSA in the germline V gene. In DNA form, the CDR3 reads TGTGCCAGCAGCTTATCCTCGTTGCGGGCTAACACCGGGGAGCTGTTTTTT. As protein: CASSLSSLRANTGELFF.

The V gene is TRBV7-2, the J gene TRBJ1-4; possibly TRBD1 for D (5 bases). This CDR3 is built from 15 residues. CDR1 and CDR2 from the germline V gene are SGHTA and FQGNSA. The V and J ends lost 1 base and 7 bases respectively, with 13 bases between them. In nucleotides, the CDR3 is TGTGCCAGCAGCTTAGGGGGCGGGACGTCTGAAAAACTGTTTTTT. Residues: CASSLGGGTSEKLFF.

The rearrangement uses TRBV18 and TRBJ2-2, with D maybe TRBD1 (7 bases). This CDR3 spans 15 amino acids. CDR1 is KGHSH and CDR2 is LQKENI in the germline V gene. V was cut by 2 bases and J by 4 bases, with 11 bases left in between. The CDR3: CASSPAGQPTGELFF. For the CDR3, the DNA is TGTGCCAGCTCACCAGCGGGACAGCCCACCGGGGAGCTGTTTTTT.

The CDR3 loop reads CASSAGLLNTGELFF. In nucleotides, the CDR3 is TGTGCCAGCAGCGCGGGACTCCTGAACACCGGGGAGCTGTTTTTT. J is TRBJ2-2 and V is TRBV27, with D possibly being TRBD2 (6 bases). Germline V gene lookup returns CDR1 MNHEY and CDR2 SMNVEV (reference sequence). This CDR3 region has 15 residues. V lost 6 bases, J lost 1 base, and 12 bases lay in between.

This clone is a singleton in its sample. This chain uses TRBV13 with TRBJ2-1; 11 bases fit TRBD2. The V and J ends lost 0 bases and 5 bases, in that order; junction bases with no gene match: 0. The CDR3 sequence is 15 residues long. The germline CDR1 and CDR2 sequences are PRHDT and FYEKMQ (reference sequence). CDR3 sequence reads: CASSLGSGRDNEQFF. For the CDR3, the DNA is TGTGCCAGCAGCTTAGGTAGCGGGAGGGACAATGAGCAGTTCTTC. Drawing the rest from reference TRBV13 and TRBJ2-1, the complete variable domain is AAGVIQSPRHLIKEKRETATLKCYPIPRHDTVYWYQQGPGQDPQFLISFYEKMQSDKGSIPDRFSAQQFSDYHSELNMSSLELGDSALYFCASSLGSGRDNEQFFGPGTRLTVL.

This clone has a single count. The rearrangement uses TRBV29-1 and TRBJ2-7; maybe TRBD2 (7 bases). From germline, CDR1 is SQVTM and CDR2 ANQGSEA. V was trimmed by 7 bases and J by 4 bases, leaving 17 bases between them. This CDR3 has 13 amino acids. The CDR3 sequence is CSAREGGSYEQYF. CDR3 DNA: TGCAGCGCCAGGGAGGGGGGGAGTTACGAGCAGTACTTC.

V usage is TRBV7-2 and J usage is TRBJ1-1; 9 nucleotides align to TRBD1. Germline lookup yields CDR1 SGHTA and CDR2 FQGNSA. V dropped 8 bases and J dropped 5; count of bases not matched to a gene: 9. The CDR3 length is 14 residues. The CDR3 is CASLLGQGKTEAFF. CDR3 nucleotides: TGTGCCAGCCTATTGGGACAGGGAAAAACTGAAGCTTTCTTT.

V usage is TRBV9 and J usage is TRBJ2-2, with 10 nucleotides matching TRBD1. The CDR3 sequence is 16 residues long. Germline V gives CDR1 SGDLS, CDR2 YYNGEE. V lost 3 bases, J lost 6 bases, and 8 bases stayed unmatched. The CDR3 region has the DNA TGTGCCAGCAGCGGATCCGGGACAGGGGCATCCGGGGAGCTGTTTTTT. Amino acids: CASSGSGTGASGELFF.

The V call is TRBV5-1, the J call TRBJ1-4, with D tentatively TRBD1 (5 bases). The CDR3 runs to 15 residues. The V gene lost 0 bases and the J gene lost 7 bases, with 13 bases spanning the gap. The V gene's germline CDR1 is SGHRS and CDR2 YFSETQ. In DNA, the CDR3 is TGCGCCAGCAGCTTGGCTTCAGGGAGGGGTGAAAAACTGTTTTTT. Residues: CASSLASGRGEKLFF.